These 4 T cell receptor beta chains were sequenced from one sample in a study of cytomegalovirus exposure and HLA in healthy donors. In the PCR, 60 Vbeta and 13 Jbeta primers were used. The protocol was immunoSEQ multiplex PCR, while the TCRdb copy is restricted to in-frame clones and leaves out a portion. Among 160,000 or so clones listed, approximately 72% were seen once. Specimen: PBMCs. These receptors were taken from a female donor in good health and CMV-seronegative.

This chain uses TRBV5-1 with TRBJ1-2; TRBD1 aligns across 9 bases. V trimming: 7 bases; J trimming: 4 bases; junction bases outside the gene matches: 2. Germline V CDR1 and CDR2: SGHRS, YFSETQ. CDR3 length: 12 amino acids. CDR3 in amino acids: CASAGQGYGYTF. The CDR3 DNA is TGCGCCAGCGCGGGACAGGGCTATGGCTACACCTTC.

The chain carries TRBV6-6 and TRBJ2-7, with D tentatively TRBD2 (5 bases). The CDR3 consists of 13 residues. Per germline, CDR1 MNHNY and CDR2 SVGAGI (reference sequence). The V end was cut by 5 bases, the J end by 3 bases, with 11 bases between. CDR3 protein: CASSELEDYEQYF. DNA for the CDR3: TGTGCCAGCAGTGAGCTGGAGGACTACGAGCAGTACTTC.

The chain has TRBV9 and TRBJ1-2; D not certain. CDR1 is SGDLS, CDR2 YYNGEE, per germline. This CDR3 has 15 amino acids. V gave up 6 bases and J gave up 3 bases, with 18 bases separating them. DNA for the CDR3: TGTGCCAGCACCCCTTTGGGCCTGGTCTACTATGGCTACACCTTC. The encoded protein is CASTPLGLVYYGYTF.

The chain couples TRBV9 to TRBJ1-4; TRBD1 aligns across 7 bases. Per the germline V gene, CDR1 is SGDLS and CDR2 is YYNGEE. The CDR3 contains 15 residues. V lost 1 base and J lost 8; bases outside the gene matches: 8. CDR3 in DNA: TGTGCCAGCAGCGTAACTCAGGGGGGTTCGGAAAAACTGTTTTTT. The encoded protein is CASSVTQGGSEKLFF.